Presented here are 2 T cell receptor beta chains from one specimen sequenced in a study of T-cell reconstitution after alpha-beta-depleted transplantation in children. Using unique molecular identifiers, the investigators prepared the TCRbeta library. TCRdb itself ran the PCR reads through MiXCR, one entry per CDR3 protein. The sample consists of 65,000 to 70,000 distinct CDR3 sequences, 4.9% of them appearing once. The sample in question was PBMCs, mostly from graft donor cells, obtained 180 days after TCRalphabeta/CD19-depleted stem cell transplant. These receptors all come from a boy under two years old who had a stem cell transplant for acute myeloid leukemia, so the T cells may come from the graft donor.

This clonotype was observed at least ten times. The chain recombines TRBV11-2 with TRBJ2-7; TRBD1 might be the D (6 bases). Germline loops: CDR1 SGHAT, CDR2 FQNNGV. This CDR3 spans 17 amino acids. V was shortened by 0 bases and J by 2 bases, with 17 bases between the two germline ends. The CDR3 is CASSLDPLAGETYEQYV. Written as DNA, the CDR3 is TGTGCCAGCAGCTTAGACCCGCTGGCAGGGGAGACCTACGAGCAGTACGTC.

This clonotype was detected ten times or more. V and J are TRBV6-5 and TRBJ1-1; D gene unclear. CDR1 and CDR2 (germline): MNHEY, SVGAGI. Trimming left V 4 bases short and J 3 bases short, with 6 bases between. The CDR3 sequence is 12 residues long. In DNA form, the CDR3 reads TGTGCCAGCAGTTCTACCTACACTGAAGCTTTCTTT. Translation: CASSSTYTEAFF.